Each of the 18 T cell receptor beta chains below was sequenced from the same sample in a study of vaccination and CD4 T cells after COVID-19. The assay that was used to sequence DNA from cultured CD4+ T cells was the Oncomine TCR Beta short-read assay. TCRdb re-called the PCR reads with MiXCR, one entry per CDR3 protein. This sample yields approximately 17,000 distinct CDR3 sequences, of which 50% to 60% are seen a single time; 6.5% to 8% belongs to the top ten. These receptors' targets are unknown. This sample's treatment: approximately nine-day PBMC culture with coronavirus spike peptide pools or control peptides (ViraFEST assay). Sample: CD4+ T cells from blood, cultured in vitro, taken before SARS-CoV-2 vaccination. The receptors come from a human donor who had recovered from COVID-19.

This clonotype has just a few counts. The V gene is TRBV20-1, the J gene TRBJ1-2; possible D gene TRBD1, 5 bases. Germline V lookup: CDR1 DFQATT, CDR2 SNEGSKA (reference sequence). Trimming took 6 bases from V and 0 from J, leaving 14 bases between them. The CDR3 extends over 14 amino acids. The CDR3 sequence: CSAGARRANYGYTF. CDR3 coding DNA: TGCAGTGCCGGGGCCAGACGAGCTAACTATGGCTACACCTTC.

This clonotype has just one count. The chain carries TRBV11-2 and TRBJ2-7; 8 nucleotides align to TRBD2. Unmatched junction bases numbered 3, after V lost 0 bases and J lost 2 bases. The germline CDR1 and CDR2 sequences are SGHAT and FQNNGV. The CDR3 loop spans 15 amino acids. The CDR3 protein is CASSLEREGTYEQYF. CDR3 in DNA: TGTGCCAGCAGCTTAGAACGGGAGGGGACCTACGAGCAGTACTTC.

The chain combines TRBV10-3 with TRBJ2-7; D may be TRBD2 (5 bases). V dropped 7 bases and J dropped 3 bases, with 16 bases sitting between them. This CDR3 comprises 14 residues. In germline, CDR1 is ENHRY, CDR2 SYGVKD. The CDR3 is CAITREFLSYEQYF. CDR3 DNA: TGTGCCATCACGAGGGAGTTTTTGAGCTACGAGCAGTACTTC.

The sample holds a few counts of this clonotype. The chain uses TRBV7-8 and TRBJ1-5, with D possibly matching TRBD1 (5 bases). This CDR3 region has 15 residues. Germline CDR1 is SGHVS and CDR2 is FQNEAQ. Trimming left V 0 bases short and J 6 bases short, with 12 bases between. The CDR3 protein is CASSLAGQVSQPQHF. CDR3 sequence (DNA): TGTGCCAGCAGCTTAGCGGGGCAGGTGAGTCAGCCCCAGCATTTT.

The chain links TRBV5-5 to TRBJ1-1; TRBD1 might be the D (5 bases). V was trimmed by 5 bases and J by 8 bases, leaving 19 bases between them. The V gene's germline CDR1 is SGHKS and CDR2 YYEKEE (reference sequence). The CDR3 spans 14 residues. In DNA form, the CDR3 reads TGTGCCAGCAGTTCCAGTACGGGGAACAGGGAAGCTTTCTTT. Amino acids: CASSSSTGNREAFF.

This clonotype came up a few times. This chain connects TRBV27 to TRBJ2-5; TRBD2 might be the D (6 bases). Germline CDR1 reads MNHEY; CDR2 reads SMNVEV (reference sequence). The V gene lost 4 bases and the J gene lost 4 bases, with 10 bases spanning the gap. CDR3 size: 13 residues. CDR3 bases: TGTGCCAGCAGTTCGATCGGGAGAGAGACCCAGTACTTC. Translated, it gives CASSSIGRETQYF.

CDR3 in DNA: TGTGCCAGCCTTCGGTACACCGGGGAGCTGTTTTTT. Translating gives CASLRYTGELFF. The rearrangement joins TRBV28 to TRBJ2-2; D is uncertain. Germline V gives CDR1 MDHEN, CDR2 SYDVKM. The CDR3 extends over 12 amino acids. V shed 8 bases and J shed 3 bases, with 7 bases lying between them.

CDR3 loop: CASSISGLGEQFF. The CDR3 DNA follows: TGTGCCAGCAGTATCTCCGGGTTGGGTGAGCAGTTCTTC. The rearrangement uses TRBV27 and TRBJ2-1, with no clear D. V gave up 5 bases and J gave up 9 bases, with 14 bases separating them. Germline assignment: CDR1 MNHEY and CDR2 SMNVEV (reference sequence). This CDR3 is 13 amino acids long.

The chain links TRBV5-4 to TRBJ2-3; 9 bases match TRBD1. J lost 3 bases, V lost 3 bases, and 5 bases had no gene match. This CDR3 region has 15 residues. Germline CDR1 SGHNT, CDR2 YYREEE (reference sequence). The CDR3 spells CASSYGQGRTDTQYF. CDR3 coding DNA: TGTGCCAGCAGCTACGGACAGGGGAGAACAGATACGCAGTATTTT.

This clonotype was counted between two and nine times. The gene calls are TRBV2 and TRBJ1-5; D perhaps matches TRBD1 (6 bases). The length of the CDR3 is 12 residues. CDR1 and CDR2 (germline): SNHLY, FYNNEI. Trimming removed 6 bases at V and 6 bases at J, with 9 bases between. The CDR3 coding sequence is TGTGCCAGCAGATGGGGGGCTCAGCCCCAGCATTTT. Translated, it gives CASRWGAQPQHF.

The chain carries TRBV27 and TRBJ2-7; 8 bases line up with TRBD1. V lost 6 bases, J lost 5 bases, and 3 bases stayed unmatched. From germline, CDR1 is MNHEY and CDR2 SMNVEV (reference sequence). The CDR3 totals 12 residues. The CDR3 DNA is TGTGCCAGCAGCCCGGACAGGGACGAGCAGTACTTC. Protein: CASSPDRDEQYF.

This clonotype was recorded a few times. The CDR3 nucleotides read TGTGCCAGTAGTGTCAACACAGGCACTGAAGCTTTCTTT. Its translation: CASSVNTGTEAFF. V is TRBV19 and J is TRBJ1-1, with D maybe TRBD1 (5 bases). This CDR3 has 13 amino acids. Trimming took off 5 bases at V and 4 bases at J, with 11 bases between the two ends. In germline, CDR1 is LNHDA, CDR2 SQIVND (reference sequence).

The rearrangement joins TRBV20-1 to TRBJ2-5; D might be TRBD2 (6 bases). The CDR3 spans 14 residues. Trimming shortened V by 4 bases and J by 5 bases, and 17 bases separated the two germline ends. Germline lookup yields CDR1 DFQATT and CDR2 SNEGSKA (reference sequence). CDR3 nucleotides: TGCAGTGCTAAATGGAGGGGAGAAGTGGAGACCCAGTACTTC. Amino acids: CSAKWRGEVETQYF.

The V call is TRBV11-1, the J call TRBJ2-3, with 11 bases identical to TRBD2. Losses at the gene ends were 6 bases for V and 3 bases for J; bases not matched to a gene: 5. CDR3 length: 15 amino acids. Germline CDR1 SGHAT, CDR2 FQDESV (reference sequence). The CDR3 nucleotides read TGTGCCAGCAGACCACTAGCGGGAGAAACAGATACGCAGTATTTT. It translates to CASRPLAGETDTQYF.

This chain uses TRBV7-9 with TRBJ1-6; the D gene is possibly TRBD1 (6 bases). The V and J ends lost 5 bases and 3 bases respectively, with 14 bases between them. Germline V gives CDR1 SEHNR, CDR2 FQNEAQ (reference sequence). CDR3 size: 16 residues. The CDR3 DNA sequence: TGTGCCAGCAGCGGGAACAGGGAGTACTATAATTCACCCCTCCACTTT. Protein product: CASSGNREYYNSPLHF.

The chain employs TRBV11-3 and TRBJ2-1; TRBD2 aligns across 9 bases. V lost 5 bases to trimming and J lost 6 bases; unmatched junction nucleotides: 8. The CDR3 loop spans 15 amino acids. Germline CDR1 SGHNT, CDR2 YENEEA. Here the CDR3 reads CASSPAGGDSNEQFF. CDR3 DNA sequence: TGTGCCAGCAGCCCGGCGGGAGGGGACTCCAATGAGCAGTTCTTC.

In this sample, this clonotype turned up a few times. The rearrangement links TRBV6-1 to TRBJ2-2; D unresolved. Per germline, CDR1 MNHNS and CDR2 SASEGT. The CDR3 has 13 residues. The germline V and J ends were trimmed by 10 bases and 2 bases, with 11 bases remaining between them. The CDR3 is CATRALNTGELFF. Here the CDR3 DNA reads TGTGCCACTAGGGCCCTTAACACCGGGGAGCTGTTTTTT.

The genes are TRBV5-4 and TRBJ2-5; 10 bases map to TRBD1. This CDR3 has 15 amino acids. Germline V gives CDR1 SGHNT, CDR2 YYREEE (reference sequence). With V trimmed by 4 bases and J by 5 bases, 8 bases remained unmatched. The CDR3: CASSATGTGEETQYF. Here the CDR3 DNA reads TGTGCCAGCAGCGCTACCGGGACAGGGGAGGAGACCCAGTACTTC. Supplemented by reference TRBV5-4 and TRBJ2-5, the full variable domain reads ETGVTQSPTHLIKTRGQQVTLRCSSQSGHNTVSWYQQALGQGPQFIFQYYREEENGRGNFPPRFSGLQFPNYSSELNVNALELDDSALYLCASSATGTGEETQYFGPGTRLLVL.